The rows below give T cell receptor beta chains drawn from one sample of a study of technical replicates of blood from a few donors. Profiling relied on immunoSEQ multiplex PCR, and the TCRdb table lists in-frame clones only, not all of them. The table has about 76,000 clones, around 90% seen once. The sample consisted of T cells isolated from PBMCs. The receptors here all came from a human donor in good health. Both conserved end residues are trimmed from each CDR3. Expanded clones are given a class, and other clones once, few, many or no size at all.

clone size	V gene	J gene	CDR3 protein
-	TRBV7-8	TRBJ2-3	ASSSSSGYADTQY
-	TRBV5-1	TRBJ2-1	ASSLRVASEQF
-	TRBV9	TRBJ1-4	ASSVDAVTNEKLF
-	TRBV6-5	TRBJ1-1	ASSYTPTGPWQAF
-	TRBV6-1	TRBJ1-5	ASSDEDRGDNQPQH
-	TRBV11-1	TRBJ2-1	ASSPATGTTYNEQF
once	TRBV19	TRBJ2-1	ASTLGTSGSRNEQF
-	TRBV5-1	TRBJ1-4	ASSTGGLGATNEKLF
-	TRBV2	TRBJ2-7	ASSGTGSYEQY
-	TRBV19	TRBJ1-4	ASRGGFEKLF
-	TRBV5-6	TRBJ2-7	ASSLGGYSGRYEQY
-	TRBV25-1	TRBJ2-2	ASSGLGNTGELF
-	TRBV4-1	TRBJ1-2	ASSQDLVYGYT
-	TRBV28	TRBJ2-7	ATQPPGLNYEQY
-	TRBV28	TRBJ1-2	ASSPGGTMGDGYT
-	TRBV25-1	TRBJ1-1	ASSESLGRNTEAF